These T cell receptor beta chains were read from a single sample in a study of identical twins. Using its own MiXCR run on the 5' RACE reads, TCRdb lists one record per CDR3 protein. The profile shows around 300,000 distinct CDR3 sequences, about 8.9% of them singletons. These data were likewise used in another study, on yellow fever vaccine responses in identical twins.

The sample consisted of memory (CD45RO+) T cells sorted from blood. These receptors all come from a woman aged 18 to 35 in good health. The CDR3 runs from the conserved cysteine through the conserved F or W. D genes are given only for firm matches. Rows may omit the clone size; those that give it use once, few, many or a size class.

v_call: TRBV6-5
d_call: .
j_call: TRBJ1-1
clone_size: .
cdr3_aa: CASSYSGTMNTEAFF
cdr3_nt: TGTGCCAGCAGTTACAGCGGGACCATGAACACTGAAGCTTTCTTT

v_call: TRBV24-1
d_call: .
j_call: TRBJ1-5
clone_size: .
cdr3_aa: CATSEQGGGNQPQHF
cdr3_nt: TGTGCCACCAGTGAACAGGGTGGTGGCAATCAGCCCCAGCATTTT

v_call: TRBV6-5
d_call: .
j_call: TRBJ2-3
clone_size: many
cdr3_aa: CASSYSVESTDTQYF
cdr3_nt: TGTGCCAGCAGTTACTCGGTGGAAAGCACAGATACGCAGTATTTT

v_call: TRBV20-1
d_call: .
j_call: TRBJ1-1
clone_size: .
cdr3_aa: CSARFGGDMNTEAFF
cdr3_nt: TGCAGTGCTAGATTCGGAGGCGACATGAACACTGAAGCTTTCTTT

v_call: TRBV12-3/TRBV12-4
d_call: TRBD1
j_call: TRBJ2-7
clone_size: many
cdr3_aa: CASRPTGGSDEQYF
cdr3_nt: TGTGCCAGCAGGCCAACAGGGGGAAGCGACGAGCAGTACTTC

v_call: TRBV12-3/TRBV12-4
d_call: .
j_call: TRBJ1-5
clone_size: few
cdr3_aa: CATSNHNQPQHF
cdr3_nt: TGTGCCACCAGCAACCACAATCAGCCCCAGCATTTT

v_call: TRBV7-8
d_call: TRBD2
j_call: TRBJ2-3
clone_size: many
cdr3_aa: CASSFLGREPPYF
cdr3_nt: TGTGCCAGCAGCTTCCTGGGGCGGGAGCCCCCGTATTTT

v_call: TRBV12-3/TRBV12-4
d_call: TRBD2
j_call: TRBJ2-4
clone_size: .
cdr3_aa: CASRWTSGGIQYF
cdr3_nt: TGTGCCAGCAGATGGACTAGCGGGGGGATCCAGTACTTC

v_call: TRBV10-3
d_call: .
j_call: TRBJ2-1
clone_size: few
cdr3_aa: CAVRGGDNEQFF
cdr3_nt: TGTGCCGTACGAGGGGGGGACAATGAGCAGTTCTTC

v_call: TRBV10-2
d_call: .
j_call: TRBJ1-1
clone_size: many
cdr3_aa: CASSESGRPSSTEAFF
cdr3_nt: TGCGCCAGCAGTGAGTCGGGCAGGCCTAGCAGCACTGAAGCTTTCTTT

v_call: TRBV11-3
d_call: .
j_call: TRBJ1-1
clone_size: .
cdr3_aa: CASSLGRAAFF
cdr3_nt: TGTGCCAGCAGCTTAGGAAGGGCAGCTTTCTTT

v_call: TRBV12-3/TRBV12-4
d_call: .
j_call: TRBJ2-2
clone_size: few
cdr3_aa: CASRKQGGDTGELFF
cdr3_nt: TGTGCCAGCAGAAAACAGGGGGGGGACACCGGGGAGCTGTTTTTT

v_call: TRBV11-2
d_call: .
j_call: TRBJ2-2
clone_size: many
cdr3_aa: CASSFTGELFF
cdr3_nt: TGTGCCAGCAGCTTCACCGGGGAGCTGTTTTTT

v_call: TRBV12-5
d_call: .
j_call: TRBJ1-2
clone_size: few
cdr3_aa: CASGLAVRDGAYYGYTF
cdr3_nt: TGTGCTAGTGGTTTGGCGGTCCGGGACGGAGCTTATTATGGCTACACCTTC

v_call: TRBV5-1
d_call: TRBD2
j_call: TRBJ2-3
clone_size: many
cdr3_aa: CASSPRGGKSTDTQYF
cdr3_nt: TGCGCCAGCAGCCCCCGGGGGGGGAAAAGCACAGATACGCAGTATTTT

v_call: TRBV9
d_call: .
j_call: TRBJ2-3
clone_size: many
cdr3_aa: CASGQRSTDTQYF
cdr3_nt: TGTGCCAGCGGGCAGAGAAGCACAGATACGCAGTATTTT

v_call: TRBV15
d_call: .
j_call: TRBJ2-5
clone_size: .
cdr3_aa: CATSRDRDETQYF
cdr3_nt: TGTGCCACCAGCAGAGACAGGGATGAGACCCAGTACTTC

v_call: TRBV5-1
d_call: TRBD1
j_call: TRBJ1-6
clone_size: few
cdr3_aa: CASSGNRGNDNSPLHF
cdr3_nt: TGCGCCAGCAGCGGAAACAGGGGAAATGATAATTCACCCCTCCACTTT

v_call: TRBV6-1
d_call: .
j_call: TRBJ1-1
clone_size: .
cdr3_aa: CASSDKMNTEAFF
cdr3_nt: TGTGCCAGCAGTGACAAAATGAACACTGAAGCTTTCTTT

v_call: TRBV29-1
d_call: .
j_call: TRBJ2-3
clone_size: many
cdr3_aa: CSVEGVRDTQYF
cdr3_nt: TGCAGCGTTGAAGGGGTCCGGGATACGCAGTATTTT

v_call: TRBV7-6
d_call: TRBD2
j_call: TRBJ2-3
clone_size: many
cdr3_aa: CASSRPRREDTDTQYF
cdr3_nt: TGTGCCAGCAGCCGTCCCCGACGGGAGGACACAGATACGCAGTATTTT

v_call: TRBV5-5
d_call: TRBD2
j_call: TRBJ2-1
clone_size: many
cdr3_aa: CASSLDWTSGGEQFF
cdr3_nt: TGTGCCAGCAGCTTGGATTGGACTAGCGGGGGTGAGCAGTTCTTC

v_call: TRBV20-1
d_call: .
j_call: TRBJ1-2
clone_size: few
cdr3_aa: CSASQTAGGYTF
cdr3_nt: TGCAGTGCCTCTCAGACAGCCGGTGGCTACACCTTC

v_call: TRBV11-2
d_call: .
j_call: TRBJ1-1
clone_size: many
cdr3_aa: CASSLGAAEAFF
cdr3_nt: TGTGCCAGCAGCTTAGGTGCGGCCGAAGCTTTCTTT

v_call: TRBV3-1
d_call: .
j_call: TRBJ1-2
clone_size: .
cdr3_aa: CASSQYSAYGYTF
cdr3_nt: TGTGCCAGCAGCCAATACAGCGCGTATGGCTACACCTTC

v_call: TRBV9
d_call: .
j_call: TRBJ2-7
clone_size: .
cdr3_aa: CASSVEDRRAQYF
cdr3_nt: TGTGCCAGCAGCGTAGAGGACAGGAGGGCGCAGTACTTC

v_call: TRBV12-3/TRBV12-4
d_call: .
j_call: TRBJ1-1
clone_size: many
cdr3_aa: CASSFGPNTEAFF
cdr3_nt: TGTGCCAGCAGTTTCGGACCGAACACTGAAGCTTTCTTT

v_call: TRBV7-8
d_call: .
j_call: TRBJ2-7
clone_size: few
cdr3_aa: CASSQVTPIYEQYF
cdr3_nt: TGTGCCAGCAGCCAAGTGACACCGATCTACGAGCAGTACTTC

v_call: TRBV28
d_call: TRBD2
j_call: TRBJ2-2
clone_size: few
cdr3_aa: CASRISGGNTGELFF
cdr3_nt: TGTGCCAGCAGAATTAGCGGGGGGAACACCGGGGAGCTGTTTTTT

v_call: TRBV3-1
d_call: .
j_call: TRBJ2-1
clone_size: many
cdr3_aa: CASSQEGTLGGNEQFF
cdr3_nt: TGTGCCAGCAGCCAAGAAGGAACTCTGGGGGGCAATGAGCAGTTCTTC

v_call: TRBV5-1
d_call: .
j_call: TRBJ1-2
clone_size: many
cdr3_aa: CASTPEGSYGYTF
cdr3_nt: TGCGCCAGCACACCGGAGGGGAGCTATGGCTACACCTTC

v_call: TRBV7-3
d_call: TRBD2
j_call: TRBJ2-1
clone_size: many
cdr3_aa: CASSSSPPGLGGNEQFF
cdr3_nt: TGTGCCAGCAGCTCCTCCCCACCGGGACTAGGGGGTAATGAGCAGTTCTTC

v_call: TRBV25-1
d_call: TRBD2
j_call: TRBJ2-7
clone_size: .
cdr3_aa: CASSEGASGRTEIYEQYF
cdr3_nt: TGTGCCAGCAGTGAAGGGGCGAGCGGGAGGACCGAAATCTACGAGCAGTACTTC

v_call: TRBV20-1
d_call: .
j_call: TRBJ2-5
clone_size: .
cdr3_aa: CSAREVETQETQYF
cdr3_nt: TGCAGTGCTAGAGAGGTCGAGACCCAAGAGACCCAGTACTTC

v_call: TRBV6-2/TRBV6-3
d_call: .
j_call: TRBJ1-2
clone_size: few
cdr3_aa: CASSYSIVGTSGGYTF
cdr3_nt: TGTGCCAGCAGTTACTCGATTGTTGGGACTTCGGGGGGCTACACCTTC

v_call: TRBV5-8
d_call: TRBD1
j_call: TRBJ1-2
clone_size: .
cdr3_aa: CASSLGPDRGRVYGYTF
cdr3_nt: TGTGCCAGCAGCTTGGGGCCAGACAGGGGGCGCGTTTATGGCTACACCTTC

v_call: TRBV14
d_call: TRBD2
j_call: TRBJ2-5
clone_size: few
cdr3_aa: CASSQLGRASETQYF
cdr3_nt: TGTGCCAGCAGCCAACTCGGGAGGGCCTCTGAGACCCAGTACTTC

v_call: TRBV4-2
d_call: TRBD2
j_call: TRBJ2-1
clone_size: few
cdr3_aa: CASSRAGGYGVNNEQFF
cdr3_nt: TGTGCCAGCAGCCGCGCGGGGGGCTATGGGGTGAACAATGAGCAGTTCTTC

v_call: TRBV20-1
d_call: .
j_call: TRBJ2-7
clone_size: many
cdr3_aa: CSARDPRPPTSREQYF
cdr3_nt: TGCAGTGCTAGAGATCCTAGGCCTCCGACGTCCCGCGAGCAGTACTTC

v_call: TRBV14
d_call: .
j_call: TRBJ2-5
clone_size: few
cdr3_aa: CASSQDSFGQETQYF
cdr3_nt: TGTGCCAGCAGCCAAGATTCCTTCGGGCAGGAGACCCAGTACTTC

v_call: TRBV29-1
d_call: .
j_call: TRBJ1-2
clone_size: many
cdr3_aa: CSVVAATNYGYTF
cdr3_nt: TGCAGCGTTGTGGCAGCAACTAACTATGGCTACACCTTC

v_call: TRBV12-3/TRBV12-4
d_call: .
j_call: TRBJ2-3
clone_size: many
cdr3_aa: CASSLALGTDTQYF
cdr3_nt: TGTGCCAGCAGCCTAGCGTTAGGCACAGATACGCAGTATTTT